The 20 T cell receptor beta chains presented below share a single source sample, sequenced in a study of regulatory T cells in long-lasting Graves disease (dated by TCRdb to about 2021). To prepare the library, multiplex PCR was applied. For sequencing, an Illumina HiSeq 4000 was employed. TCR beta libraries were built with iRepertoire HTBI primers and Arm-PCR amplification of CDR3 regions. Clones were called with MiXCR by TCRdb after fastp trimmed the public reads at Q25, and only in-frame beta chains were retained. CDR3 protein sequences are deduplicated, and each keeps its most common genes and DNA. The sample table records approximately 270,000 distinct CDR3 sequences; 15% to 20% of these occur just once. The ten biggest clones cover approximately 15% of the sample. The meaning of the sample's time point label: newly diagnosed GD, antithyroid drugs for less than 3 months. For both TCR sequencing and RNA sequencing, RNA was extracted from PBMCs in TRIzol.

These same data were also listed under a study on T cells in Graves' hyperthyroidism and ophthalmopathy.

Specimen: peripheral blood mononuclear cells (PBMCs), collected at new diagnosis, from a patient treated with antithyroid drugs. These receptors were obtained from a woman aged 25 to 39 with Graves disease. Donor details come from another sample of the same person, matched by shared clones.

On this clonotype itself: A much more abundant neighbour one base away suggests this may be a read error. This chain uses TRBV29-1 with TRBJ1-2; no firm D call. Germline loops: CDR1 SQVTM, CDR2 ANQGSEA. There are 14 residues in the CDR3. The CDR3, as DNA: TGCAGCGCCACCCCCGAACAGAACTACGACGGCTACGCCTTC. It yields the protein CSATPEQNYDGYAF.

Ten or more counts support this clonotype. The chain recombines TRBV6-1 with TRBJ1-5; TRBD1 might be the D (5 bases). The CDR3 consists of 14 residues. Trimming removed 1 base at V and 6 bases at J, with 10 bases between. Germline V gives CDR1 MNHNS, CDR2 SASEGT. As DNA, the CDR3 is TGTGCCAGCAGTGAAGGCGGGGGTGGTCAGCCCCAGCATTTT. As protein: CASSEGGGGQPQHF.

In this sample, this clonotype turned up many times. The chain couples TRBV6-1 to TRBJ2-3; no firm D call. Trimming stripped 5 bases from V and 0 bases from J, with 12 bases between. This CDR3 contains 15 residues. Per the germline V gene, CDR1 is MNHNS and CDR2 is SASEGT. CDR3 sequence: CASSRAVSSTDTQYF. The CDR3 DNA reads as TGTGCCAGCAGTAGGGCAGTTTCTAGCACAGATACGCAGTATTTT.

This clonotype was counted many times. The chain has TRBV6-2 or TRBV6-3 and TRBJ1-1; 8 bases line up with TRBD1. There are 13 residues in the CDR3. CDR1 is MNHEY, CDR2 SVGEGT, per germline. Trimming at V came to 4 bases and at J to 4 bases, leaving 2 bases not matched to a gene. The CDR3 nucleotides read TGTGCCAGCAGTTGGACAGGGAGCACTGAAGCTTTCTTT. It yields the protein CASSWTGSTEAFF.

To note about this clonotype: A much larger clone is a single base away; this may be a read error. This rearrangement joins TRBV6-1 to TRBJ1-2; D not certain. The CDR3 runs to 17 residues. V dropped 3 bases and J dropped 0 bases, with 17 bases sitting between them. The germline gives CDR1 MNHNS, CDR2 SASEGT. CDR3 sequence reads: CASSESSQHVTNYGYTF. CDR3 DNA: TGTGCCAGCAGTGAGTCCAGTCAGCATGTTACTAACTATGGCTACACCTTC.

This clonotype was observed at least ten times. The CDR3 loop is CASSLRPQNYNEQFF. The CDR3 DNA sequence: TGTGCCAGCAGTTTACGACCTCAAAACTACAATGAGCAGTTCTTC. This chain connects TRBV27 to TRBJ2-1; D not resolved. CDR1 and CDR2 (germline): MNHEY, SMNVEV (reference sequence). V lost 2 bases, J lost 3 bases, and 11 bases lay in between. This CDR3 has 15 residues.

This clonotype was found a few times. Given a far larger clone just one base away, this is likely a sequencing read error. This chain links TRBV16 with TRBJ1-2; D is unresolved. Trimming removed 4 bases at V and 0 bases at J, with 6 bases between. The CDR3 contains 13 residues. The germline gives CDR1 KGHSY, CDR2 FQNENV. The CDR3 bases are TGTGCCAGCAGCCCCAATTCTAACTATGGCTACACCTTC. Protein: CASSPNSNYGYTF.

This clonotype has at least ten counts. The chain joins TRBV7-2 to TRBJ1-1; weak D call: TRBD1 (5 bases). CDR1 SGHTA and CDR2 FQGNSA come from the germline V gene. The V end lost 6 bases, the J end lost 5 bases, and 25 bases lay between the germline ends. The CDR3 is 17 amino acids. CDR3 bases: TGTGCCAGCAGATCCCAATATTCGTCGGGGGGGAGGACTGAAGCTTTCTTT. Amino acid sequence: CASRSQYSSGGRTEAFF. The full variable domain, rest sourced from reference TRBV7-2 and TRBJ1-1, is GAGVSQSPSNKVTEKGKDVELRCDPISGHTALYWYRQSLGQGLEFLIYFQGNSAPDKSGLPSDRFSAERTGGSVSTLTIQRTQQEDSAVYLCASRSQYSSGGRTEAFFGQGTRLTVV.

This clonotype was observed many times. The V and J genes are TRBV2 and TRBJ2-3; D uncertain. In germline, CDR1 is SNHLY, CDR2 FYNNEI. V dropped 4 bases and J dropped 0 bases, with 2 bases sitting between them. This CDR3 region has 12 residues. CDR3 DNA: TGTGCCAGCAGTGTCAGCACAGATACGCAGTATTTT. Amino acid sequence: CASSVSTDTQYF. Full variable domain (rest looked up from reference TRBV2 and TRBJ2-3): EPEVTQTPSHQVTQMGQEVILRCVPISNHLYFYWYRQILGQKVEFLVSFYNNEISEKSEIFDDQFSVERPDGSNFTLKIRSTKLEDSAMYFCASSVSTDTQYFGPGTRLTVL.

In its sample, this clonotype was seen a few times. The chain joins TRBV6-5 to TRBJ2-6; D perhaps matches TRBD1 (6 bases). The CDR3 length is 17 residues. Germline CDR1 reads MNHEY; CDR2 reads SVGAGI. V was cut by 4 bases and J by 0 bases, with 13 bases left in between. The CDR3 region has the DNA TGTGCCAGCAGTTCCAGACAGGCGGTCTCTGGGGCCAACGTCCTGACTTTC. It codes for CASSSRQAVSGANVLTF.

This clonotype was seen ten or more times. CDR3 coding DNA: TGTGCCAGCAGTACCCGACTAGCGGGGGTCACAGATACGCAGTATTTT. Encoded protein: CASSTRLAGVTDTQYF. The gene calls are TRBV6-1 and TRBJ2-3; 12 bases match TRBD2. CDR1 and CDR2 (germline): MNHNS, SASEGT. V lost 5 bases to trimming and J lost 2 bases; unmatched junction nucleotides: 5. The CDR3 contains 16 residues.

This clonotype was detected many times. V is TRBV2 and J is TRBJ2-5; the D is unclear. Germline V gene lookup returns CDR1 SNHLY and CDR2 FYNNEI. V was pared by 0 bases and J by 8 bases, with 7 bases between. The CDR3 runs 12 residues. CDR3 sequence reads: CASSEAPKTQYF. Written as DNA, the CDR3 is TGTGCCAGCAGTGAAGCTCCCAAAACCCAGTACTTC.

The V and J genes are TRBV7-8 and TRBJ2-3; the match to TRBD2 covers 12 bases. Germline trimming cut 2 bases from V and 5 bases from J; bases unmatched to any gene: 11. CDR1 and CDR2 from the germline V gene are SGHVS and FQNEAQ. The CDR3 contains 18 residues. The chain's CDR3 is CASSLRASGGAGGDTQYF. As DNA, the CDR3 is TGTGCCAGCAGCTTAAGGGCTAGCGGGGGGGCGGGGGGAGATACGCAGTATTTT.

This clonotype occurred a few times. A read error may explain this, as a much larger clone is one base away. The rearrangement uses TRBV11-2 and TRBJ2-6; D perhaps matches TRBD2 (7 bases). The CDR3 is 19 residues long. Germline assignment: CDR1 SGHAT and CDR2 FQNNGV. The CDR3 DNA is TGTGTCAGCAGCCTTCATCCCAGGGGCGGGAGCTCTGGGGCCAACGTCCTGACTTTC. Residues: CVSSLHPRGGSSGANVLTF.

This clonotype has at least ten counts. A read error may produce the germline difference seen at one junction end. This chain's CDR3 is CASSLAKPNYGYTF. CDR3 coding DNA: TGCGCCAGCAGCTTGGCCAAACCCAACTATGGCTACACCTTC. This rearrangement joins TRBV13 to TRBJ1-2; D is ambiguous. This CDR3 is 14 amino acids long. Germline V gives CDR1 PRHDT, CDR2 FYEKMQ (reference sequence). Combining the CDR3 with reference TRBV13 and TRBJ1-2 gives the whole variable domain AAGVIQSPRHLIKEKRETATLKCYPIPRHDTVYWYQQGPGQDPQFLISFYEKMQSDKGSIPDRFSAQQFSDYHSELNMSSLELGDSALYFCASSLAKPNYGYTFGSGTRLTVV.

The table lists this clonotype with many counts. The chain is built from TRBV7-8 and TRBJ1-1, with D maybe TRBD1 (6 bases). CDR3 length equals 12 residues. V shed 6 bases and J shed 9 bases, with 14 bases lying between them. Germline CDR1 is SGHVS and CDR2 is FQNEAQ. In nucleotides, the CDR3 is TGTGCCAGCAGACGGACAGCCGACAAAGCTTTCTTT. Its protein product is CASRRTADKAFF.

This chain uses TRBV7-8 with TRBJ2-5; 9 positions match TRBD1. CDR3 length: 14 amino acids. Looked up from germline, CDR1 is SGHVS and CDR2 is FQNEAQ. The trim removed 5 bases at V and 2 bases at J, leaving 3 bases unmatched. CDR3 protein: CASSRDREQETQYF. DNA of the CDR3: TGTGCCAGCAGCCGGGACAGGGAGCAAGAGACCCAGTACTTC. The entire variable domain, with the rest obtained from reference TRBV7-8 and TRBJ2-5, is as follows: GAGVSQSPRYKVAKRGQDVALRCDPISGHVSLFWYQQALGQGPEFLTYFQNEAQLDKSGLPSDRFFAERPEGSVSTLKIQRTQQEDSAVYLCASSRDREQETQYFGPGTRLLVL.

This clonotype was recorded many times. One end of the junction is discordant with germline, which a read error may explain. The V call is TRBV5-5, the J call TRBJ1-1; D ambiguous. The CDR3 runs to 15 residues. CDR1 is SGHKS and CDR2 is YYEKEE in the germline V gene (reference sequence). CDR3 sequence reads: CASSLDLGVNTEAFF. As DNA, the CDR3 is TGCGCCAGCAGCCTAGACCTCGGGGTGAACACTGAAGCTTTCTTT. Based on the CDR3 plus reference TRBV5-5 and TRBJ1-1, the full variable domain is DAGVTQSPTHLIKTRGQQVTLRCSPISGHKSVSWYQQVLGQGPQFIFQYYEKEERGRGNFPDRFSARQFPNYSSELNVNALLLGDSALYLCASSLDLGVNTEAFFGQGTRLTVV.

The table lists this clonotype with many counts. The genes are TRBV7-8 and TRBJ2-7, with a weak D call TRBD1 (6 bases). Germline V gene lookup returns CDR1 SGHVS and CDR2 FQNEAQ. V dropped 5 bases and J dropped 1 base, with 12 bases sitting between them. This CDR3 contains 14 residues. Here the CDR3 reads CASSTGHRSYEQYF. CDR3 sequence (DNA): TGTGCCAGCAGCACGGGACACCGTTCCTACGAGCAGTACTTC.

As concerns this clonotype: One end of the junction fails to match germline, which may point to a read error. CDR3 nucleotide sequence: TGCAGTGCTAGGACAGGGAATACTGAAGCTTCCTTT. It yields the protein CSARTGNTEASF. The chain is built from TRBV20-1 and TRBJ1-1; 7 bases line up with TRBD1. Per the germline V gene, CDR1 is DFQATT and CDR2 is SNEGSKA (reference sequence). The CDR3 runs to 12 residues.